This TCR beta chain was profiled in a study of cytomegalovirus exposure and HLA in healthy donors. The ends were cut back, 3 bases at V and 4 bases at J, with 10 bases in the middle. There are 14 residues in the CDR3. CDR1 is SNHLY, CDR2 FYNNEI, per germline. Primers for the PCR totalled 60 Vbeta and 13 Jbeta. Generated by immunoSEQ multiplex PCR, the TCRdb table keeps only in-frame clones and is missing some. The table lists roughly 290,000 clones, roughly 90% of them singletons. The specimen sequenced was PBMCs. The chain combines TRBV2 with TRBJ1-5; D is perhaps TRBD1 (5 bases). The receptor's source is a woman in her late teens or twenties in good health and CMV-seronegative. CDR3 residues: CASSERQGNQPQHF. CDR3 sequence (DNA): TGTGCCAGCAGTGAGAGGCAGGGTAATCAGCCCCAGCATTTT.